This T cell receptor beta chain was sequenced in a study of blood T cell repertoires in COVID-19. Whole-study context: Samples taken during acute and convalescent COVID-19 were collected in the United States, Italy and Spain.

Original processing methods: Using reference gene primer amplification, nucleated cell counts were estimated. The protocol was immunoSEQ multiplex PCR, while the TCRdb copy is restricted to in-frame clones and leaves out a portion. V, J and clone size derive from that table, while D and trimming were established from the DNA sequence. The data contain around 100,000 clones, about 90% of them singletons. The clonotype comes from a human donor in a cohort sampled during active COVID-19. Sequences were obtained from peripheral blood.

CDR3 sequence reads: CASSSAGPRATDTQYF. CDR3 DNA: TGTGCCAGCAGTTCGGCAGGCCCGAGGGCCACAGATACGCAGTATTTT. The chain couples TRBV28 to TRBJ2-3; D may be TRBD2 (5 bases). Looked up from germline, CDR1 is MDHEN and CDR2 is SYDVKM. This CDR3 is 16 amino acids long. Trimming shortened V by 4 bases and J by 2 bases, and 16 bases separated the two germline ends.